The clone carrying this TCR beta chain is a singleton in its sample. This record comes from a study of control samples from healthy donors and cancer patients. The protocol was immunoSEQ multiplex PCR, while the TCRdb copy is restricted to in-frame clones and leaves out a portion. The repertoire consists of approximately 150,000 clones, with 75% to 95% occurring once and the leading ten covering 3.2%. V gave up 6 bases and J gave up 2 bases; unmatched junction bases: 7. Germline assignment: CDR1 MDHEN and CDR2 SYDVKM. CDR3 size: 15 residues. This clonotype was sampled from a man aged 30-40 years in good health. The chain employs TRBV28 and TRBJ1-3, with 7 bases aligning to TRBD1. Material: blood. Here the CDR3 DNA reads TGTGCCAGCAGATTTACAGGGGTGGCTGGAAACACCATATATTTT. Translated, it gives CASRFTGVAGNTIYF.